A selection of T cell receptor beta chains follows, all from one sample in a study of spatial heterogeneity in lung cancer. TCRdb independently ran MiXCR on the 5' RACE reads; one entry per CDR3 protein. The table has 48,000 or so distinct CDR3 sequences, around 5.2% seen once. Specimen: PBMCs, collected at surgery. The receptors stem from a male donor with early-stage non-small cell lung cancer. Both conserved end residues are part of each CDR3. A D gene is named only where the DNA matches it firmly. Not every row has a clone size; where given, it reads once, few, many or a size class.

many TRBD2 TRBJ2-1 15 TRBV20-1 CSAALLAGVGNEQFF TGCAGTGCGGCCCTACTAGCGGGAGTAGGTAATGAGCAGTTCTTC
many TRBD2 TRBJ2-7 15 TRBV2 CARGGTSGSSYEQYF TGTGCCAGGGGGGGGACTAGCGGCAGCTCCTACGAGCAGTACTTC
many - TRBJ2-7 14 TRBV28 CASSIPWGSGEQYF TGTGCCAGCAGTATCCCGTGGGGATCCGGGGAGCAGTACTTC
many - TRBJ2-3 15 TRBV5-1 CASSLTPVSTDTQYF TGCGCCAGCAGCTTGACACCGGTTAGCACAGATACGCAGTATTTT
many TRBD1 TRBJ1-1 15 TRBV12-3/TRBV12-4 CASSLVTGGGTEAFF TGTGCCAGCAGTTTAGTGACAGGGGGAGGCACTGAAGCTTTCTTT
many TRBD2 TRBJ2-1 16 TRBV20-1 CSAPPSGSGGYNEQFF TGCAGTGCTCCCCCCAGCGGGAGCGGCGGCTACAATGAGCAGTTCTTC
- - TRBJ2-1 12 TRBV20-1 CSVGPTANEQFF TGCAGTGTCGGACCTACTGCTAATGAGCAGTTCTTC
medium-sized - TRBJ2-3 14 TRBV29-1 CSVVWGRATDTQYF TGCAGCGTTGTCTGGGGCAGGGCTACAGATACGCAGTATTTT
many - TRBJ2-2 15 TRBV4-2 CASSQDGTQPGELFF TGTGCCAGCAGCCAAGATGGAACCCAACCCGGGGAGCTGTTTTTT
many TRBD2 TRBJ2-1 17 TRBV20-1 CSARDGRLAGIYNEQFF TGCAGTGCTAGAGATGGGCGACTAGCGGGTATCTACAATGAGCAGTTCTTC
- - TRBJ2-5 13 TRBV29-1 CSVPTTSLATQYF TGCAGCGTTCCCACGACGTCACTGGCGACCCAGTACTTC
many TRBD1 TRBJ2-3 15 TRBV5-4 CASSSYRGAGDTQYF TGTGCCAGCAGCTCCTACAGGGGTGCCGGAGATACGCAGTATTTT
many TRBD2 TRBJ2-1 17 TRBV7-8 CASSLGSSGRTYNEQFF TGTGCCAGCAGCTTAGGGAGTAGCGGGAGGACCTACAATGAGCAGTTCTTC
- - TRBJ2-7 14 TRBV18 CASSPPRTTYEQYF TGTGCCAGCTCACCACCGAGGACAACCTACGAGCAGTACTTC
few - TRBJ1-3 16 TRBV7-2 CASSLARQPSGNTIYF TGTGCCAGCAGCTTAGCCAGACAGCCCTCTGGAAACACCATATATTTT
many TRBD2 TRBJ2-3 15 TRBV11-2 CASSLREGGADTQYF TGTGCCAGCAGCTTGCGGGAGGGCGGCGCAGATACGCAGTATTTT
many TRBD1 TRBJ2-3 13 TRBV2 CASRTGHTDTQYF TGTGCCAGTCGGACAGGGCACACAGATACGCAGTATTTT
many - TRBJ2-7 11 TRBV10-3 CAIAGSYEQYF TGTGCCATAGCAGGTTCCTACGAGCAGTACTTC
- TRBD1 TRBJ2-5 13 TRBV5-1 CASSSTGEVTQYF TGCGCCAGCAGCTCTACAGGGGAAGTGACCCAGTACTTC
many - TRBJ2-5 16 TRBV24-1 CATSDFGHSGEETQYF TGTGCCACCAGTGATTTCGGCCACTCAGGGGAAGAGACCCAGTACTTC
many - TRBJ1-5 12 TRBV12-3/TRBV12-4 CASSLVVQPQHF TGTGCCAGCAGTTTGGTGGTTCAGCCCCAGCATTTT
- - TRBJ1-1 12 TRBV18 CASSPRSAEAFF TGTGCCAGCTCACCTCGCTCAGCTGAAGCTTTCTTT
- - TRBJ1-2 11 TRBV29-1 CSVEDSATATF TGCAGCGTTGAAGACTCCGCCACTGCCACCTTC
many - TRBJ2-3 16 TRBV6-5 CASRWTLYGSLDTQYF TGTGCCAGCAGGTGGACCCTTTACGGCAGCTTAGATACGCAGTATTTT
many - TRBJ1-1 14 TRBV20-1 CSGSIPASDTEAFF TGCAGTGGCTCCATCCCGGCGTCGGACACTGAAGCTTTCTTT
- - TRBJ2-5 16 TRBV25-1 CASSELGMSGQKTQYF TGTGCCAGCAGTGAATTAGGGATGTCGGGACAAAAGACCCAGTACTTC
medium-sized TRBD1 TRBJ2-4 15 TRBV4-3 CASSQEWQGENIQYF TGCGCCAGCAGCCAAGAATGGCAGGGGGAGAACATTCAGTACTTC
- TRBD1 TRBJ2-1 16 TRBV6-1 CGSSETDRGGSNEQFF TGTGGCAGCAGTGAAACAGACAGGGGGGGATCCAATGAGCAGTTCTTC
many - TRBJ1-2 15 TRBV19 CASGPSGSSVYGYTF TGTGCCAGTGGACCCTCCGGCAGCTCGGTATATGGCTACACCTTC
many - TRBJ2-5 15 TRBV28 CASSLFRVVQETQYF TGTGCCAGCAGTTTATTCCGGGTTGTGCAAGAGACCCAGTACTTC
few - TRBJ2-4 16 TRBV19 CASRGPKGLAKNIQYF TGTGCCAGTAGAGGGCCGAAGGGACTAGCCAAAAACATTCAGTACTTC
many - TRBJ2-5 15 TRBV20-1 CSARDGGRYQETQYF TGCAGTGCTAGAGATGGGGGACGGTACCAAGAGACCCAGTACTTC
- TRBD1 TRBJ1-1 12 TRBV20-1 CSASGGMAEAFF TGCAGTGCTTCAGGGGGCATGGCTGAAGCTTTCTTT
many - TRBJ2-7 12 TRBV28 CASSLRGHEQYF TGTGCCAGCAGCCTCAGGGGCCACGAGCAGTACTTC
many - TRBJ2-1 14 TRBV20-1 CSAREVGAYNEQFF TGCAGTGCTAGAGAGGTGGGAGCCTACAATGAGCAGTTCTTC
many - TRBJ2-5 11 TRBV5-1 CASSVKETQYF TGCGCCAGCAGCGTCAAAGAGACCCAGTACTTC
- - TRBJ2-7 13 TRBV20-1 CSARGSSWNEQYF TGCAGTGCTAGGGGTTCCTCTTGGAACGAGCAGTACTTC
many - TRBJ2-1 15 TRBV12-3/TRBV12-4 CASSSFRGMYNEQFF TGTGCCAGCAGTTCATTCCGGGGGATGTACAATGAGCAGTTCTTC
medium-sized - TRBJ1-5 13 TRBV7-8 CASSRDRNQPQHF TGTGCCAGCAGCCGGGACCGCAATCAGCCCCAGCATTTT
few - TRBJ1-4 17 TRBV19 CASSITGRAATNEKLFF TGTGCCAGTAGTATAACGGGCAGGGCAGCAACTAATGAAAAACTGTTTTTT
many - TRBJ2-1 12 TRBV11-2 CASSLGPWSQFF TGTGCCAGCAGCTTAGGTCCTTGGTCGCAGTTCTTC
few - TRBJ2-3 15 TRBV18 CASSPTGKVTDTQYF TGTGCCAGCTCACCTACAGGGAAAGTGACAGATACGCAGTATTTT
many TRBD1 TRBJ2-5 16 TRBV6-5 CASSYSRTGGGETQYF TGTGCCAGCAGTTACTCTAGGACAGGGGGTGGAGAGACCCAGTACTTC
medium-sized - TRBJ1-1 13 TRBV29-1 CSVVPRRNTEAFF TGCAGCGTTGTTCCCAGGAGGAACACTGAAGCTTTCTTT
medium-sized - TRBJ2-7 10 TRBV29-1 CSVEQDEQYF TGCAGCGTTGAACAGGACGAGCAGTACTTC
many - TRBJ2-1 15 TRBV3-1 CASSPGRIALSSQFF TGTGCCAGCAGCCCTGGAAGGATAGCCCTAAGTAGTCAGTTCTTC
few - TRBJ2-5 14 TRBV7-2 CASSPDSVQETQYF TGTGCCAGCAGCCCCGACAGCGTCCAAGAGACCCAGTACTTC
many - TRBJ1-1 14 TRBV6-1 CASSERPGNTEAFF TGTGCCAGCAGTGAAAGGCCTGGGAACACTGAAGCTTTCTTT
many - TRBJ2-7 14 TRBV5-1 CASSLVSLSYEQYF TGCGCCAGCAGCTTGGTTAGCCTGTCTTACGAGCAGTACTTC
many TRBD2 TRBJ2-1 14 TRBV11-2 CASNQGLVDNEQFF TGTGCCAGCAACCAAGGACTAGTAGACAATGAGCAGTTCTTC
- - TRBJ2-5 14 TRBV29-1 CSVEEGGIRETQYF TGCAGCGTTGAAGAAGGGGGGATTAGAGAGACCCAGTACTTC
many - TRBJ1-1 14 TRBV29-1 CSVEQGVTNTEAFF TGCAGCGTTGAGCAAGGGGTAACGAACACTGAAGCTTTCTTT
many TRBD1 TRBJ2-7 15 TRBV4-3 CASSQEIGGSYEQYF TGCGCCAGCAGCCAAGAGATAGGGGGCAGCTACGAGCAGTACTTC
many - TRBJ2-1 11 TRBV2 CASSDYNEQFF TGTGCCAGCAGCGATTACAATGAGCAGTTCTTC
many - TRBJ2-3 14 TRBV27 CASSAGRRRGTQYF TGTGCCAGCTCCGCCGGACGCCGCCGAGGAACGCAGTATTTT
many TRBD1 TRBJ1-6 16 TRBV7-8 CASSRLGQSYNSPLHF TGTGCCAGCAGCCGACTGGGACAGTCCTATAATTCACCCCTCCACTTT
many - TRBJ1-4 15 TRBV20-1 CSAREGAQVNEKLFF TGCAGTGCTAGAGAGGGGGCGCAGGTTAATGAAAAACTGTTTTTT
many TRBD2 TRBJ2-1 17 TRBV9 CASSVQPGLAGGNEQFF TGTGCCAGCAGCGTCCAACCGGGACTAGCGGGAGGGAATGAGCAGTTCTTC
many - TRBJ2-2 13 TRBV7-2 CASSFRVTGELFF TGTGCCAGCAGCTTCCGGGTCACCGGGGAGCTGTTTTTT